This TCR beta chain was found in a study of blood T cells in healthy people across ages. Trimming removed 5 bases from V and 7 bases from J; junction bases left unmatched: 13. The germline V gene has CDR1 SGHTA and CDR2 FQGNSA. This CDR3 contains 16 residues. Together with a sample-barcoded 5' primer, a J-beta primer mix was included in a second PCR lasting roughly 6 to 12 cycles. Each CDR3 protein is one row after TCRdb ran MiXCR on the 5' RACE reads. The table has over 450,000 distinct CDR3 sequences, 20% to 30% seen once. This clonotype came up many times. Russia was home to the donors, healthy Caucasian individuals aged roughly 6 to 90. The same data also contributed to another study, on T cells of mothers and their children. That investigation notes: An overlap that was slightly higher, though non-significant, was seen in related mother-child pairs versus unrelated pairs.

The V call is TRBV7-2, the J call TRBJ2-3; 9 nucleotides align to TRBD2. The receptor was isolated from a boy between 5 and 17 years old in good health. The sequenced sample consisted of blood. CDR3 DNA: TGTGCCAGCAGCACGACCTCCGGGACTAGCTATAATACGCAGTATTTT. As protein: CASSTTSGTSYNTQYF.